One sample yielded the 19 T cell receptor beta chains listed below, sequenced in a study of T cell changes during pregnancy in multiple sclerosis. The assay was immunoSEQ multiplex PCR, and TCRdb's table has in-frame clones only and misses some. Of approximately 36,000 clones in the sample, 93% were seen once. The starting material was CD4+ T cells from peripheral blood mononuclear cells, obtained in the first trimester of pregnancy. All receptors derive from a female donor with multiple sclerosis, enrolled in a pregnancy study.

The chain carries TRBV2 and TRBJ1-6; D possibly corresponds to TRBD1 (5 bases). CDR1 SNHLY and CDR2 FYNNEI come from the germline V gene. This CDR3 is built from 11 residues. Trimming took 8 bases from V and 8 from J, leaving 7 bases between them. The CDR3 region is CASSRDSPLHF. As DNA, the CDR3 is TGTGCCAGCTCCAGGGATTCACCCCTCCACTTT.

This CDR3 is CASRPRLAGKTQYF. The DNA for the CDR3 is TGTGCCAGCAGACCCCGACTAGCGGGGAAGACCCAGTACTTC. The chain combines TRBV6-5 with TRBJ2-5; 11 positions match TRBD2. CDR1 and CDR2 (germline): MNHEY, SVGAGI. Trimming at V came to 6 bases and at J to 6 bases, leaving 6 bases not matched to a gene. The CDR3 has 14 amino acids.

The chain combines TRBV28 with TRBJ1-5, with TRBD1 matching over 9 bases. This CDR3 has 15 amino acids. Trimming at V came to 4 bases and at J to 6 bases, leaving 7 bases not matched to a gene. The germline V gene encodes CDR1 MDHEN and CDR2 SYDVKM. CDR3 DNA sequence: TGTGCCAGCAGTTCACAGGGGGCGCATAGTCAGCCCCAGCATTTT. Encoded protein: CASSSQGAHSQPQHF. The entire variable domain, with the rest obtained from reference TRBV28 and TRBJ1-5, is as follows: DVKVTQSSRYLVKRTGEKVFLECVQDMDHENMFWYRQDPGLGLRLIYFSYDVKMKEKGDIPEGYSVSREKKERFSLILESASTNQTSMYLCASSSQGAHSQPQHFGDGTRLSIL.

This clone was seen a single time. V usage is TRBV9 and J usage is TRBJ1-2, with 9 nucleotides matching TRBD1. V gave up 3 bases and J gave up 8 bases; unmatched junction bases: 8. This CDR3 has 14 amino acids. CDR1 SGDLS and CDR2 YYNGEE come from the germline V gene. Written as DNA, the CDR3 is TGTGCCAGCAGCGCTGGGACAGGGATAGACGGCTACACCTTC. Amino acids: CASSAGTGIDGYTF.

The chain is built from TRBV27 and TRBJ1-2; 8 nucleotides match TRBD1. This CDR3 comprises 14 residues. Per germline, CDR1 MNHEY and CDR2 SMNVEV (reference sequence). V lost 4 bases, J lost 8 bases, and 9 bases stayed unmatched. This chain's CDR3 is CASSWVPGQEGYTF. CDR3 coding DNA: TGTGCCAGCAGTTGGGTCCCGGGACAGGAGGGCTACACCTTC.

This rearrangement joins TRBV5-4 to TRBJ1-1; perhaps TRBD1 as D (6 bases). The germline CDR1 and CDR2 sequences are SGHNT and YYREEE (reference sequence). This CDR3 has 13 residues. This CDR3 is CATTGQGRTEAFF. CDR3 DNA: TGTGCAACCACAGGGCAGGGACGAACTGAAGCTTTCTTT.

The chain has TRBV12-5 and TRBJ1-5; 9 bases fit TRBD1. Trimming took 4 bases from V and 4 from J; bases not matched to a gene: 8. The CDR3 sequence is 16 residues long. Germline loops: CDR1 LGHNT, CDR2 FRNRAP. This chain's CDR3 is CASGSYFGQGNQPQHF. The DNA of the CDR3 is TGTGCTAGTGGTTCCTACTTCGGACAGGGGAATCAGCCCCAGCATTTT.

The chain recombines TRBV4-3 with TRBJ2-7, with D tentatively TRBD2 (5 bases). Trimming cost V 0 bases and J 6 bases, with 15 bases left between them. Germline V lookup: CDR1 LGHNA, CDR2 YSLEER. The CDR3 is 15 amino acids. For the CDR3, the DNA is TGCGCCAGCAGCCAAGATCCGAGGGTCTCTGGCGAGCAGTACTTC. It is translated as CASSQDPRVSGEQYF.

J is TRBJ2-5 and V is TRBV12-5; D uncertain. The CDR3 consists of 17 residues. The V and J ends lost 1 base and 0 bases respectively, with 15 bases between them. Germline CDR1 reads LGHNT; CDR2 reads FRNRAP. The CDR3 region is CASGLALPTAYQETQYF. The CDR3 DNA is TGTGCTAGTGGTTTGGCCCTTCCAACAGCATACCAAGAGACCCAGTACTTC.

V is TRBV5-1 and J is TRBJ2-5; the match to TRBD1 covers 9 bases. CDR1 is SGHRS and CDR2 is YFSETQ in the germline V gene. V trimming: 4 bases; J trimming: 1 base; junction bases outside the gene matches: 5. This CDR3 region has 15 residues. The CDR3 is CASSPGDRAQETQYF. The CDR3 DNA sequence: TGCGCCAGCAGCCCTGGGGACAGGGCCCAAGAGACCCAGTACTTC. The variable domain in full, completed from reference TRBV5-1 and TRBJ2-5, reads KAGVTQTPRYLIKTRGQQVTLSCSPISGHRSVSWYQQTPGQGLQFLFEYFSETQRNKGNFPGRFSGRQFSNSRSEMNVSTLELGDSALYLCASSPGDRAQETQYFGPGTRLLVL.

The rearrangement joins TRBV12-5 to TRBJ2-1, with D unresolved. Germline-derived CDR1 and CDR2 are LGHNT and FRNRAP. The CDR3 has 12 amino acids. V was shortened by 5 bases and J by 4 bases, with 6 bases between the two germline ends. CDR3 amino acids: CASGPSYNEQFF. CDR3 DNA: TGTGCTAGTGGTCCCTCTTACAATGAGCAGTTCTTC.

This chain connects TRBV23-1 to TRBJ2-1; TRBD2 matches at 9 bases. TRBV23-1 is an open reading frame, and its role is uncertain. The CDR3 has 15 amino acids. The ends lost 4 bases at V and 8 bases at J; junction bases unmatched: 9. CDR3: CASSLAPSGNYEQFF. The CDR3 nucleotides read TGCGCCAGCAGTCTTGCGCCTAGCGGGAATTATGAGCAGTTCTTC.

This clone occurred once. This chain uses TRBV19 with TRBJ1-5, with D possibly TRBD1 on 6 matching bases. V was trimmed by 11 bases and J by 3 bases, leaving 26 bases between them. The germline V gene encodes CDR1 LNHDA and CDR2 SQIVND (reference sequence). The CDR3 consists of 17 residues. The CDR3: CASKGEGTTSFNQPQHF. Written as DNA, the CDR3 is TGTGCCTCGAAGGGGGAAGGGACAACGAGTTTCAATCAGCCCCAGCATTTT.

The chain's CDR3 is CASSGGQGDTEAFF. CDR3 in DNA: TGTGCCAGCAGCGGTGGACAGGGTGACACTGAAGCTTTCTTT. The chain combines TRBV7-9 with TRBJ1-1; 8 bases agree with TRBD1. Trimming at V came to 5 bases and at J to 3 bases, leaving 5 bases not matched to a gene. The CDR3 contains 14 residues. The germline V gene has CDR1 SEHNR and CDR2 FQNEAQ (reference sequence).

This sequence joins TRBV7-3 and TRBJ1-5; 8 bases are shared with TRBD1. The CDR3 loop spans 17 amino acids. CDR1 is SGHTA and CDR2 is FQGTGA in the germline V gene. V lost 2 bases, J lost 6 bases, and 12 bases stayed unmatched. This CDR3 is CASSLAREQGASQPQHF. The CDR3 bases are TGTGCCAGCAGCTTAGCTCGGGAGCAGGGGGCGAGTCAGCCCCAGCATTTT.

V is TRBV19 and J is TRBJ2-1, with a possible D match to TRBD2 (6 bases). This CDR3 has 15 amino acids. V was pared by 7 bases and J by 2 bases, with 15 bases between. Germline CDR1 and CDR2: LNHDA and SQIVND (reference sequence). DNA for the CDR3: TGTGCCAGTACTGGGGGGTTGAGACCCTACAATGAGCAGTTCTTC. Encoded protein: CASTGGLRPYNEQFF.

The genes are TRBV28 and TRBJ2-1; 11 bases fit TRBD2. The germline gives CDR1 MDHEN, CDR2 SYDVKM. V lost 7 bases to trimming and J lost 6 bases; unmatched junction nucleotides: 8. This CDR3 contains 15 residues. The CDR3 protein is CASMPEGLAGNEQFF. The CDR3 DNA follows: TGTGCCAGCATGCCCGAAGGACTAGCGGGCAATGAGCAGTTCTTC.

This clone was observed a single time. This chain links TRBV2 with TRBJ2-7, with D unclear. This CDR3 is built from 14 residues. Germline V gene sequence: CDR1 SNHLY, CDR2 FYNNEI. V lost 2 bases and J 0 bases, leaving 8 bases between the germline ends. The CDR3 DNA follows: TGTGCCAGCAGTGAACGGGTCAGCTCCTACGAGCAGTACTTC. Translated, it gives CASSERVSSYEQYF. The whole variable domain, remainder taken from reference TRBV2 and TRBJ2-7, is EPEVTQTPSHQVTQMGQEVILRCVPISNHLYFYWYRQILGQKVEFLVSFYNNEISEKSEIFDDQFSVERPDGSNFTLKIRSTKLEDSAMYFCASSERVSSYEQYFGPGTRLTVT.

The rearrangement joins TRBV6-5 to TRBJ1-2; 9 bases are a match to TRBD1. Trimming at V came to 4 bases and at J to 8 bases, leaving 8 bases not matched to a gene. The CDR3 loop spans 14 amino acids. Germline CDR1 reads MNHEY; CDR2 reads SVGAGI. CDR3 in DNA: TGTGCCAGCAGTTTAGTACAGGGGGCTGAGGGCTACACCTTC. This codes for CASSLVQGAEGYTF.